Listed here are 31 T cell receptor beta chains from one sample, sequenced in a study of blood T cell repertoires in COVID-19. Here immunoSEQ multiplex PCR was the method, and the copy in TCRdb shows in-frame clones only, minus some. The table shows roughly 220,000 clones, with 80% to 90% occurring only once. Sequenced: PBMCs or T cells enriched from blood (not recorded which). These TCRs come from a woman aged 40 to 50 with acute COVID-19.

This rearrangement joins TRBV5-1 to TRBJ1-5; possible D gene TRBD1, 6 bases. Germline CDR1 is SGHRS and CDR2 is YFSETQ. Deletions cut 1 base from V and 3 bases from J, with 11 bases between. This CDR3 is built from 15 residues. CDR3 bases: TGCGCCAGCAGCTTGAGAGGGACACCCAATCAGCCCCAGCATTTT. Residues: CASSLRGTPNQPQHF.

The table lists this clone with a few counts. The limits of the CDR3 on the DNA are not certain, so only TCRdb's listed CDR3 is given. The chain employs TRBV12-3 or TRBV12-4 and TRBJ1-2; the table's D gene call, TRBD1, was not cross checked with the DNA. The CDR3 is 13 residues long, counting both termini. CDR3 in amino acids: CASSSSTDYGYTF.

The genes are TRBV15 and TRBJ1-2; TRBD1 is a possible D gene (6 bases). With 0 bases removed from V and 4 bases from J, the gap between germline ends came to 12 bases. The CDR3 runs to 15 residues. Germline CDR1 LNHNV, CDR2 YYDKDF (reference sequence). CDR3 bases: TGTGCCACCAGCAGAGATCTGCAGGGGTCCTATGGCTACACCTTC. This codes for CATSRDLQGSYGYTF.

Of note for this clone: The same CDR3 also results from other DNA sequences found in this sample. The rearrangement uses TRBV4-3 and TRBJ1-5, with D perhaps TRBD1 (6 bases). This CDR3 contains 14 residues. V was trimmed by 0 bases and J by 4 bases, leaving 7 bases between them. Germline loops: CDR1 LGHNA, CDR2 YSLEER. CDR3 in amino acids: CASSQDRGNQPQHF. The DNA of the CDR3 is TGCGCCAGCAGCCAAGATAGGGGGAATCAGCCCCAGCATTTT.

This rearrangement joins TRBV28 to TRBJ2-1; D unresolved. Germline lookup yields CDR1 MDHEN and CDR2 SYDVKM. There are 13 residues in the CDR3. The ends were cut back, 2 bases at V and 9 bases at J, with 11 bases in the middle. The CDR3 DNA reads TGTGCCAGCAGTTTAACAAAACAGAGTGAGCAGTTCTTC. The encoded protein is CASSLTKQSEQFF. Using reference TRBV28 and TRBJ2-1 for the parts outside the CDR3, the full variable domain is DVKVTQSSRYLVKRTGEKVFLECVQDMDHENMFWYRQDPGLGLRLIYFSYDVKMKEKGDIPEGYSVSREKKERFSLILESASTNQTSMYLCASSLTKQSEQFFGPGTRLTVL.

This clone has a handful of counts. V gene TRBV7-2 combines with J gene TRBJ1-5; no clear D gene. The CDR3 loop spans 12 amino acids. The germline gives CDR1 SGHTA, CDR2 FQGNSA. The V gene lost 8 bases and the J gene lost 11 bases, with 16 bases spanning the gap. The CDR3 coding sequence is TGTGCCAGCGCGGAGGGCCCTGAAGCCCAGCATTTT. This translates into CASAEGPEAQHF.

This chain uses TRBV15 with TRBJ1-5, with TRBD1 identical over 7 bases. Germline CDR1 reads LNHNV; CDR2 reads YYDKDF (reference sequence). There are 15 residues in the CDR3. V was clipped by 0 bases and J by 3 bases; unmatched bases: 2. CDR3 loop: CATSRETGTNQPQHF. CDR3 nucleotides: TGTGCCACCAGCAGAGAGACAGGGACCAATCAGCCCCAGCATTTT.

The rearrangement joins TRBV7-9 to TRBJ1-1, with D unresolved. CDR1 and CDR2 from the germline V gene are SEHNR and FQNEAQ (reference sequence). The ends were cut back, 5 bases at V and 6 bases at J, with 7 bases in the middle. This CDR3 is 11 amino acids long. CDR3 DNA sequence: TGTGCCAGCAGCCGGGATCCTGAAGCTTTCTTT. Protein sequence: CASSRDPEAFF.

The J gene is TRBJ1-2, the V gene TRBV27; 9 nucleotides match TRBD1. Germline-derived CDR1 and CDR2 are MNHEY and SMNVEV (reference sequence). The CDR3 spans 17 residues. The V and J ends lost 0 bases and 1 base, in that order; junction bases with no gene match: 6. The CDR3 here is CASSLSQGAFFNYGYTF. In DNA, the CDR3 is TGTGCCAGCAGTTTATCACAGGGGGCCTTCTTTAACTATGGCTACACCTTC.

J is TRBJ2-5 and V is TRBV2; D unresolved. The CDR3 runs 11 residues. The V gene lost 5 bases and the J gene lost 3 bases, with 4 bases spanning the gap. Looked up from germline, CDR1 is SNHLY and CDR2 is FYNNEI. CDR3: CASSSKETQYF. The CDR3, as DNA: TGTGCCAGCAGTTCCAAAGAGACCCAGTACTTC. The full variable domain, its missing parts supplied by reference TRBV2 and TRBJ2-5, is EPEVTQTPSHQVTQMGQEVILRCVPISNHLYFYWYRQILGQKVEFLVSFYNNEISEKSEIFDDQFSVERPDGSNFTLKIRSTKLEDSAMYFCASSSKETQYFGPGTRLLVL.

In this sample, this clone turned up once. The genes are TRBV24-1 and TRBJ2-2; 8 positions agree with TRBD2. With 7 bases clipped from V and 4 bases from J, the junction kept 1 base outside the gene matches. The CDR3 extends over 13 amino acids. Per the germline V gene, CDR1 is KGHDR and CDR2 is SFDVKD. The CDR3 reads CATRGTSTGELFF. The CDR3 DNA sequence: TGTGCCACCAGAGGGACTAGCACCGGGGAGCTGTTTTTT.

Here the CDR3 reads CASTSTGGGEKLFF. The DNA for the CDR3 is TGTGCCAGTACCTCAACAGGGGGCGGTGAAAAACTGTTTTTT. The chain employs TRBV19 and TRBJ1-4; 9 nucleotides agree with TRBD1. The CDR3 contains 14 residues. The V and J ends lost 7 bases and 7 bases, in that order; junction bases with no gene match: 7. The germline V gene encodes CDR1 LNHDA and CDR2 SQIVND (reference sequence).

A word on this clone: A much larger clone differs by one base, so this may be a read error. At the DNA level, this CDR3 is encoded by other sequences in the same sample as well. The rearrangement uses TRBV6-5 and TRBJ1-2; 9 nucleotides align to TRBD1. Looked up from germline, CDR1 is MNHEY and CDR2 is SVGAGI. CDR3 length: 15 residues. The junction had 9 bases not matched to a gene; V was cut back by 5 bases and J by 5 bases. The CDR3 sequence is CASSLRDRESYGYTF. The CDR3 DNA sequence: TGTGCCAGCAGTCTCCGGGACAGGGAGAGTTATGGCTACACCTTC.

This chain connects TRBV5-1 to TRBJ1-2; D is perhaps TRBD1 (6 bases). This CDR3 has 15 amino acids. Germline assignment: CDR1 SGHRS and CDR2 YFSETQ. Trimming cost V 0 bases and J 8 bases, with 17 bases left between them. The CDR3 spells CASSLDRAGLRGYTF. CDR3 nucleotide sequence: TGCGCCAGCAGCTTGGACAGGGCAGGTTTGCGGGGCTACACCTTC.

The CDR3 protein is CASRQGKNSPLHF. In DNA form, the CDR3 reads TGTGCCAGCAGGCAGGGGAAGAATTCACCCCTCCACTTT. The V call is TRBV12-3 or TRBV12-4, the J call TRBJ1-6; D may be TRBD1 (6 bases). V was shortened by 6 bases and J by 7 bases, with 10 bases between the two germline ends. The CDR3 consists of 13 residues.

The chain links TRBV3-1 (or the pseudogene TRBV3-2) to TRBJ2-1; 12 nucleotides agree with TRBD2. Germline V gene sequence: CDR1 LGHDT, CDR2 YNNKEL (reference sequence). Germline trimming cut 4 bases from V and 1 base from J; bases unmatched to any gene: 14. The length of the CDR3 is 20 residues. The CDR3 bases are TGTGCCAGCAGCCGTCCTAAATACTCTAGCGGGGGGGGATCCTACAATGAGCAGTTCTTC. This translates into CASSRPKYSSGGGSYNEQFF.

The chain joins TRBV24-1 to TRBJ2-1, with TRBD2 as a possible D gene (5 bases). V was trimmed by 3 bases and J by 5 bases, leaving 13 bases between them. The CDR3 extends over 15 amino acids. Germline loops: CDR1 KGHDR, CDR2 SFDVKD. CDR3 nucleotide sequence: TGTGCCACCAGTGATAGCAGTGGACTTAACAATGAGCAGTTCTTC. Translated, it gives CATSDSSGLNNEQFF.

The chain links TRBV10-1 to TRBJ1-2; D unresolved. The germline V gene has CDR1 WNHNN and CDR2 SYGVQD (reference sequence). The CDR3 has 12 residues. The V end was cut by 2 bases, the J end by 7 bases, with 8 bases between. The CDR3 sequence is CASSEDRVGYTF. The CDR3 DNA reads TGCGCCAGCAGTGAGGATCGGGTTGGCTACACCTTC.

This clone showed up just once. The V and J genes are TRBV14 and TRBJ1-5, with 7 bases fitting TRBD1. The germline gives CDR1 SGHDN, CDR2 FVKESK. This CDR3 contains 11 residues. The V gene end was trimmed by 6 bases and the J gene end by 16 bases; junction bases not matched to a gene: 9. Here the CDR3 reads CASRGDRVHHF. As DNA, the CDR3 is TGTGCCAGCAGGGGAGACAGGGTTCATCATTTT.

The V call is TRBV19, the J call TRBJ1-1; the D is unclear. Germline V gene lookup returns CDR1 LNHDA and CDR2 SQIVND (reference sequence). There are 15 residues in the CDR3. V was cut by 4 bases and J by 0 bases, with 12 bases left in between. CDR3 loop: CASSTSTSMNTEAFF. CDR3 in DNA: TGTGCCAGTAGTACTTCGACAAGTATGAACACTGAAGCTTTCTTT.

This clone occurred a few times. The V call is TRBV2, the J call TRBJ1-5; TRBD1 might be the D (5 bases). Germline V lookup: CDR1 SNHLY, CDR2 FYNNEI. V was pared by 8 bases and J by 2 bases, with 13 bases between. CDR3 length equals 14 residues. DNA of the CDR3: TGTGCCAGCGCGAAGGGGTCGGGCAATCAGCCCCAGCATTTT. It encodes CASAKGSGNQPQHF.

The rearrangement uses TRBV6-5 and TRBJ2-1, with D possibly being TRBD1 (6 bases). CDR1 and CDR2 from the germline V gene are MNHEY and SVGAGI. V lost 4 bases and J lost 0, with 13 bases in between. The CDR3 is 16 residues long. In DNA, the CDR3 is TGTGCCAGCAGTTCCCTCACAGGGAGCTCCTACAATGAGCAGTTCTTC. The encoded protein is CASSSLTGSSYNEQFF.

The rearrangement links TRBV6-5 to TRBJ2-7; D is uncertain. V dropped 8 bases and J dropped 6 bases, with 14 bases sitting between them. Germline values: CDR1 MNHEY, CDR2 SVGAGI. The CDR3 covers 12 residues. The CDR3 DNA reads as TGTGCCAGCGGAAGGAGTACGTTCGAGCAGTACTTC. Translation gives CASGRSTFEQYF.

The J gene is TRBJ1-1, the V gene TRBV7-8; the D gene is possibly TRBD1 (5 bases). V dropped 5 bases and J dropped 11 bases, with 15 bases sitting between them. CDR3 size: 12 residues. Per the germline V gene, CDR1 is SGHVS and CDR2 is FQNEAQ. The CDR3 nucleotides read TGTGCCAGCAGCACCGGACAACCAGGGGCTTTCTTT. It yields the protein CASSTGQPGAFF.

CDR3 bases: TGTGCCAGCAGCCCGGGACAGTGGAACACTGAAGCTTTCTTT. It specifies CASSPGQWNTEAFF. This chain uses TRBV5-5 with TRBJ1-1; 7 bases align to TRBD1. V trimming: 4 bases; J trimming: 1 base; junction bases outside the gene matches: 4. Germline-derived CDR1 and CDR2 are SGHKS and YYEKEE (reference sequence). There are 14 residues in the CDR3.

The chain recombines TRBV5-1 with TRBJ1-2; 9 nucleotides line up with TRBD1. CDR3 length: 15 residues. Germline loops: CDR1 SGHRS, CDR2 YFSETQ. The J segment lost 7 bases and the V segment lost 3 bases, leaving 10 bases of the junction unmatched. In DNA form, the CDR3 reads TGCGCCAGCAGCTCTCAGATAACAGGGGGCGCTGGCTACACCTTC. The encoded protein is CASSSQITGGAGYTF.

This clone was observed once. The CDR3 loop reads CASSPTGGGHYEQYV. DNA of the CDR3: TGTGCCAGCAGTCCTACAGGGGGCGGCCACTACGAGCAGTACGTC. This chain uses TRBV27 with TRBJ2-7; 9 bases are a match to TRBD1. The V and J ends lost 5 bases and 3 bases, in that order; junction bases with no gene match: 8. Germline V gives CDR1 MNHEY, CDR2 SMNVEV (reference sequence). The CDR3 has 15 amino acids.

This chain joins TRBV29-1 and TRBJ2-7; TRBD1 matches 9 bases. The germline gives CDR1 SQVTM, CDR2 ANQGSEA. After removal of 3 bases from V and 3 bases from J, the junction contained 3 bases not matched to a gene. This CDR3 has 13 residues. The CDR3 protein is CSVEGGQGYEQYF. The DNA for the CDR3 is TGCAGCGTTGAGGGGGGACAGGGCTACGAGCAGTACTTC.

The chain uses TRBV12-5 and TRBJ2-2, with 8 positions matching TRBD1. CDR1 and CDR2 (germline): LGHNT, FRNRAP. The trim removed 4 bases at V and 0 bases at J, leaving 4 bases unmatched. There are 16 residues in the CDR3. In nucleotides, the CDR3 is TGTGCTAGTGGTTGGGCAGGGGGCGCGAACACCGGGGAGCTGTTTTTT. It translates to CASGWAGGANTGELFF.

This chain joins TRBV6-5 and TRBJ2-1; D is undetermined. The CDR3 has 13 amino acids. Germline V gene sequence: CDR1 MNHEY, CDR2 SVGAGI. V was shortened by 4 bases and J by 5 bases, with 9 bases between the two germline ends. The CDR3 sequence: CASSLGINNEQFF. The CDR3 DNA reads as TGTGCCAGCAGTTTGGGCATAAACAATGAGCAGTTCTTC.

The chain employs TRBV10-1 and TRBJ2-5; 9 positions match TRBD1. The germline V gene has CDR1 WNHNN and CDR2 SYGVQD (reference sequence). The junction had 14 bases not matched to a gene; V was cut back by 10 bases and J by 5 bases. The CDR3 has 15 residues. CDR3 nucleotide sequence: TGCGCCACGAGGGACAGGGAATCGAAGAGGGAGACCCAGTACTTC. This sequence encodes CATRDRESKRETQYF.